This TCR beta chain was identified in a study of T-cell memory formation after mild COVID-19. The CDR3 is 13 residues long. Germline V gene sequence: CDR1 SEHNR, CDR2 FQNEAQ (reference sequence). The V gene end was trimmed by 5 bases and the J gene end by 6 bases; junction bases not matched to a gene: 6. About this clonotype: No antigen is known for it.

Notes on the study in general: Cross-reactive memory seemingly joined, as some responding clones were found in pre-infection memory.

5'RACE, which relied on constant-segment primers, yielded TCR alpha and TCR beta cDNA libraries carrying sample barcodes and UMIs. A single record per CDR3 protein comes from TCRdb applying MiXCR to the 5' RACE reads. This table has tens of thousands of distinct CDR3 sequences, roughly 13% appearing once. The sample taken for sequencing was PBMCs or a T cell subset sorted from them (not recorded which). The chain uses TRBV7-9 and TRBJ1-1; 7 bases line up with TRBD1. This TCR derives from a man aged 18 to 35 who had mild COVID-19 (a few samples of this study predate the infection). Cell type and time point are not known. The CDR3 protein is CASSPTGQPEAFF. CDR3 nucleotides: TGTGCCAGCAGCCCGACAGGGCAACCTGAAGCTTTCTTT.